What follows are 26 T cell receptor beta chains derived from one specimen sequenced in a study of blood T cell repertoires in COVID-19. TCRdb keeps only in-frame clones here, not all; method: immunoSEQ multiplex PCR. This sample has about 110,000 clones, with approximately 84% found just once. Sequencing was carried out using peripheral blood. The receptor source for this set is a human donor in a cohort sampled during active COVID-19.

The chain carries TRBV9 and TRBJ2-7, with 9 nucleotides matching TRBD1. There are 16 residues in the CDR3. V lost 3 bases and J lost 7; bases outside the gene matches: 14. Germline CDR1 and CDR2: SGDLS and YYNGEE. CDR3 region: CASSEGDHRGLGEQYF. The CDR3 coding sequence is TGTGCCAGCAGCGAGGGGGACCACAGGGGGCTAGGGGAGCAGTACTTC.

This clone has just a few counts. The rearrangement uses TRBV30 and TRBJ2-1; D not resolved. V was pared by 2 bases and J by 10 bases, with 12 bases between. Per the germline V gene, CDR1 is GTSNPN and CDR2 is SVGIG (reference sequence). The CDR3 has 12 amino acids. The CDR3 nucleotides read TGTGCCTGGAGTTCCTCCTCCTTGGAGCAGTTCTTC. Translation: CAWSSSSLEQFF.

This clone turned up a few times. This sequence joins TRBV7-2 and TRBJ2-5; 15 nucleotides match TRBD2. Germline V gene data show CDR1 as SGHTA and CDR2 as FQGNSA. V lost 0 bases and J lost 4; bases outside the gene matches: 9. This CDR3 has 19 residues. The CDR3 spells CASSLATLRTSGGGETQYF. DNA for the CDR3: TGTGCCAGCAGCTTAGCCACCCTCCGGACTAGCGGGGGGGGAGAGACCCAGTACTTC. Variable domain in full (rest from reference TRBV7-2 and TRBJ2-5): GAGVSQSPSNKVTEKGKDVELRCDPISGHTALYWYRQSLGQGLEFLIYFQGNSAPDKSGLPSDRFSAERTGGSVSTLTIQRTQQEDSAVYLCASSLATLRTSGGGETQYFGPGTRLLVL.

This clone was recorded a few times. The CDR3 DNA is TGTGCCAGCAGTCTCAACTCCGCCGGGGAGACCCAGTACTTC. Translated: CASSLNSAGETQYF. The J gene is TRBJ2-5, the V gene TRBV6-5; the D is unclear. The CDR3 contains 14 residues. V lost 5 bases and J lost 5, with 15 bases in between. The V gene's germline CDR1 is MNHEY and CDR2 SVGAGI.

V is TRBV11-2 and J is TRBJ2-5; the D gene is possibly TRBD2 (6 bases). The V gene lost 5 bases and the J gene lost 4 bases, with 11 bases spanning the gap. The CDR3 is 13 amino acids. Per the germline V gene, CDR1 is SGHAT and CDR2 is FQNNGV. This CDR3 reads CASSRGLGETQYF. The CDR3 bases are TGTGCCAGCAGCAGGGGACTCGGAGAGACCCAGTACTTC.

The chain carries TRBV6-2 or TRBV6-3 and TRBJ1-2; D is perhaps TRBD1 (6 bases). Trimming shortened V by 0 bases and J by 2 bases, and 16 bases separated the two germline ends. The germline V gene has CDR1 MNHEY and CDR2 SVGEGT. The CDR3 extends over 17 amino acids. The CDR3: CASSYSAGTTINYGYTF. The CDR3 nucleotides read TGTGCCAGCAGTTACTCGGCCGGGACAACCATCAACTATGGCTACACCTTC.

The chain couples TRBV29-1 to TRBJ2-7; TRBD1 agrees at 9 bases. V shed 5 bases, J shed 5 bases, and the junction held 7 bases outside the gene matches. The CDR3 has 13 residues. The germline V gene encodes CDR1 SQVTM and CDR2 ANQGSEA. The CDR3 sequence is CSVSDRGKNEQYF. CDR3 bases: TGCAGCGTTTCCGACAGGGGGAAGAACGAGCAGTACTTC.

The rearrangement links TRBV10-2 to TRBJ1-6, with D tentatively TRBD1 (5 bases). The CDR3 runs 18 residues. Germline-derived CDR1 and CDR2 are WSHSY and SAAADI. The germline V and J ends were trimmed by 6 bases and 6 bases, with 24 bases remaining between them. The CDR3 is CASRSTPAGIGSNSPLHF. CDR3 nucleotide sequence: TGCGCCAGCAGGTCGACCCCCGCAGGGATCGGATCTAATTCACCCCTCCACTTT.

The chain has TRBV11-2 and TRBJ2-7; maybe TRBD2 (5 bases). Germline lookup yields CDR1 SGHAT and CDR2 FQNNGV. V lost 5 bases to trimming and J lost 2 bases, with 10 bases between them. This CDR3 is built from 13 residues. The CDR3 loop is CASSLPGTYEQYF. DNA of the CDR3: TGTGCCAGCAGCCTCCCCGGGACCTACGAGCAGTACTTC.

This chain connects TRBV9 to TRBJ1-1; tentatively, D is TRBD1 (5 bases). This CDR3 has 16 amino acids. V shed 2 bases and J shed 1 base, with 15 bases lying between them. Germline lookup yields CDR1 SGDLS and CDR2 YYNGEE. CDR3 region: CASSVGPGPPNTEAFF. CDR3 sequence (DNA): TGTGCCAGCAGCGTGGGCCCAGGGCCACCGAACACTGAAGCTTTCTTT.

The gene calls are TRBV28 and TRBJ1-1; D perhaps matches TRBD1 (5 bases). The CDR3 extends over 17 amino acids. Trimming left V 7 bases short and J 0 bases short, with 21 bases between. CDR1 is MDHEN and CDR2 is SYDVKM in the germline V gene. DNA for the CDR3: TGTGCCAGCAACCGTCAAGAGTGGGGCTCCATGAACACTGAAGCTTTCTTT. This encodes CASNRQEWGSMNTEAFF.

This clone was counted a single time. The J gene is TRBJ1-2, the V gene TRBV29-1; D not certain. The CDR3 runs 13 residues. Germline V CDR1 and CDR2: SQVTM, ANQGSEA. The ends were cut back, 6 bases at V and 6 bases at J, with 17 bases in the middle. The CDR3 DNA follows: TGCAGCGTCGAATATCGGGCGAGGGATGGCTACACCTTC. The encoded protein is CSVEYRARDGYTF.

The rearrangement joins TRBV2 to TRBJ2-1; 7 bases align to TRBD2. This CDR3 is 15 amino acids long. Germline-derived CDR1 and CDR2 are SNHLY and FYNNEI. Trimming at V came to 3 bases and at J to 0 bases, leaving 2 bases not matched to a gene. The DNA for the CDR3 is TGTGCCAGCAGTGACCGCGGGAGCTCCTACAATGAGCAGTTCTTC. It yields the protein CASSDRGSSYNEQFF.

The CDR3 nucleotides read TGTGCCAGCAGCCCCTCGACAGCGAGCTCCTACAATGAGCAGTTCTTC. It is translated as CASSPSTASSYNEQFF. This chain connects TRBV7-3 to TRBJ2-1, with D tentatively TRBD1 (5 bases). This CDR3 contains 16 residues. Between the trimmed V and J ends, which lost 5 bases and 0 bases, there was a span of 14 bases. In germline, CDR1 is SGHTA, CDR2 FQGTGA.

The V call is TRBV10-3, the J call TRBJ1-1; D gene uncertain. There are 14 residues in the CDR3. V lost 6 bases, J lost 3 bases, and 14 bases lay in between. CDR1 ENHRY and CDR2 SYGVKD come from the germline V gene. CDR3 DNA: TGTGCCATCAGCGAGGAAGGGCGGGACACTGAAGCTTTCTTT. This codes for CAISEEGRDTEAFF.

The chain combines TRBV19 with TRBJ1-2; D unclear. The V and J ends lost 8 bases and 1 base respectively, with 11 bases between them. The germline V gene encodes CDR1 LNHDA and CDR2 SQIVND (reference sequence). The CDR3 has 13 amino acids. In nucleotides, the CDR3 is TGTGCCAGTGACCACCGGGGTAACTATGGCTACACCTTC. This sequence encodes CASDHRGNYGYTF.

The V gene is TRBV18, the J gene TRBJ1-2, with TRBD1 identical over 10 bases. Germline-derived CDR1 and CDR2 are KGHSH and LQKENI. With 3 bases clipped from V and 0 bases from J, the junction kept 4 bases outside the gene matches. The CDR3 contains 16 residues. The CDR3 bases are TGTGCCAGCTCACCGACAGGGGGCCTCGCTAACTATGGCTACACCTTC. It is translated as CASSPTGGLANYGYTF.

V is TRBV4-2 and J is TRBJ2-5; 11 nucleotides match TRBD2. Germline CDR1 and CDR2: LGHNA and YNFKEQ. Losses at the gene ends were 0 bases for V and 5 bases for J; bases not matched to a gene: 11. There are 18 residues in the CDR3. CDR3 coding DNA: TGTGCCAGCAGCCAAGATCGGCTAGCGGGGGGCCCCCGGGAGACCCAGTACTTC. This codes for CASSQDRLAGGPRETQYF.

CDR3 residues: CASSVGAFSSYEQYF. The CDR3 coding sequence is TGTGCCAGCAGCGTAGGGGCCTTTAGCTCCTACGAGCAGTACTTC. The gene calls are TRBV9 and TRBJ2-7; D is unresolved. Per germline, CDR1 SGDLS and CDR2 YYNGEE. The CDR3 has 15 amino acids. V was pared by 0 bases and J by 0 bases, with 10 bases between.

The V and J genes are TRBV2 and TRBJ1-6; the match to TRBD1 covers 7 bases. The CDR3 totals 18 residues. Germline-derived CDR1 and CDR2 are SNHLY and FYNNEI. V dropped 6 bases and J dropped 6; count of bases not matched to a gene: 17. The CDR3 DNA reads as TGTGCCAGCAGCCCCCTACCCGTTACAGGGGCAAGTAATTCACCCCTCCACTTT. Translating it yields CASSPLPVTGASNSPLHF.

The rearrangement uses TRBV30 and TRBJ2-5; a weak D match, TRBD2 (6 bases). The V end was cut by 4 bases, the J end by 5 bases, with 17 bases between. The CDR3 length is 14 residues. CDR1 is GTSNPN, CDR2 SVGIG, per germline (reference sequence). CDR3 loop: CAWNRGGAQETQYF. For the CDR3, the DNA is TGTGCCTGGAACAGAGGCGGGGCGCAGGAGACCCAGTACTTC.

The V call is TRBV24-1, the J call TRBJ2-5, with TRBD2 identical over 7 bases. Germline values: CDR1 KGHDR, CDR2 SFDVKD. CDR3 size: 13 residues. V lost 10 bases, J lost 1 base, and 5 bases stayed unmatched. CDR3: CATGGVIQETQYF. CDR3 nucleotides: TGTGCCACTGGGGGGGTCATCCAAGAGACCCAGTACTTC.

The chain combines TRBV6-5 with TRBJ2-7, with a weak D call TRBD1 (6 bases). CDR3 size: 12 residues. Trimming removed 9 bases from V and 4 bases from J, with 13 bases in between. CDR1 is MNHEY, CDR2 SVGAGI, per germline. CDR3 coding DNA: TGTGCCAGTTCGTTAGGGGGTTACGAGCAGTACTTC. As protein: CASSLGGYEQYF.

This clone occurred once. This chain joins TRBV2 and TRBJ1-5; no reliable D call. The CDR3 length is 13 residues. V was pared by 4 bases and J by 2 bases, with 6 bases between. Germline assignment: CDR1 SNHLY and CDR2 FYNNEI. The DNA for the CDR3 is TGTGCCAGCAGTGTTTCGGGCAATCAGCCCCAGCATTTT. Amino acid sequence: CASSVSGNQPQHF.

In DNA form, the CDR3 reads TGCGCCAGCAGCTTTGCTACAGACCCTACCGGGGAGCTGTTTTTT. The encoded protein is CASSFATDPTGELFF. The chain has TRBV5-1 and TRBJ2-2; D is undetermined. V lost 2 bases to trimming and J lost 5 bases, with 13 bases between them. The CDR3 covers 15 residues. Per the germline V gene, CDR1 is SGHRS and CDR2 is YFSETQ.

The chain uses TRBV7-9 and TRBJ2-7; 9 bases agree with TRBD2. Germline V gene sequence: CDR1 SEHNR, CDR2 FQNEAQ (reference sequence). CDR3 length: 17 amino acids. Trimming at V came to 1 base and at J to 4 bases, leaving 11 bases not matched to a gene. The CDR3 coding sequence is TGTGCCAGCAGCTTAGGAGGTTTAGCGGGAGAAGGGTACGAGCAGTACTTC. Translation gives CASSLGGLAGEGYEQYF.